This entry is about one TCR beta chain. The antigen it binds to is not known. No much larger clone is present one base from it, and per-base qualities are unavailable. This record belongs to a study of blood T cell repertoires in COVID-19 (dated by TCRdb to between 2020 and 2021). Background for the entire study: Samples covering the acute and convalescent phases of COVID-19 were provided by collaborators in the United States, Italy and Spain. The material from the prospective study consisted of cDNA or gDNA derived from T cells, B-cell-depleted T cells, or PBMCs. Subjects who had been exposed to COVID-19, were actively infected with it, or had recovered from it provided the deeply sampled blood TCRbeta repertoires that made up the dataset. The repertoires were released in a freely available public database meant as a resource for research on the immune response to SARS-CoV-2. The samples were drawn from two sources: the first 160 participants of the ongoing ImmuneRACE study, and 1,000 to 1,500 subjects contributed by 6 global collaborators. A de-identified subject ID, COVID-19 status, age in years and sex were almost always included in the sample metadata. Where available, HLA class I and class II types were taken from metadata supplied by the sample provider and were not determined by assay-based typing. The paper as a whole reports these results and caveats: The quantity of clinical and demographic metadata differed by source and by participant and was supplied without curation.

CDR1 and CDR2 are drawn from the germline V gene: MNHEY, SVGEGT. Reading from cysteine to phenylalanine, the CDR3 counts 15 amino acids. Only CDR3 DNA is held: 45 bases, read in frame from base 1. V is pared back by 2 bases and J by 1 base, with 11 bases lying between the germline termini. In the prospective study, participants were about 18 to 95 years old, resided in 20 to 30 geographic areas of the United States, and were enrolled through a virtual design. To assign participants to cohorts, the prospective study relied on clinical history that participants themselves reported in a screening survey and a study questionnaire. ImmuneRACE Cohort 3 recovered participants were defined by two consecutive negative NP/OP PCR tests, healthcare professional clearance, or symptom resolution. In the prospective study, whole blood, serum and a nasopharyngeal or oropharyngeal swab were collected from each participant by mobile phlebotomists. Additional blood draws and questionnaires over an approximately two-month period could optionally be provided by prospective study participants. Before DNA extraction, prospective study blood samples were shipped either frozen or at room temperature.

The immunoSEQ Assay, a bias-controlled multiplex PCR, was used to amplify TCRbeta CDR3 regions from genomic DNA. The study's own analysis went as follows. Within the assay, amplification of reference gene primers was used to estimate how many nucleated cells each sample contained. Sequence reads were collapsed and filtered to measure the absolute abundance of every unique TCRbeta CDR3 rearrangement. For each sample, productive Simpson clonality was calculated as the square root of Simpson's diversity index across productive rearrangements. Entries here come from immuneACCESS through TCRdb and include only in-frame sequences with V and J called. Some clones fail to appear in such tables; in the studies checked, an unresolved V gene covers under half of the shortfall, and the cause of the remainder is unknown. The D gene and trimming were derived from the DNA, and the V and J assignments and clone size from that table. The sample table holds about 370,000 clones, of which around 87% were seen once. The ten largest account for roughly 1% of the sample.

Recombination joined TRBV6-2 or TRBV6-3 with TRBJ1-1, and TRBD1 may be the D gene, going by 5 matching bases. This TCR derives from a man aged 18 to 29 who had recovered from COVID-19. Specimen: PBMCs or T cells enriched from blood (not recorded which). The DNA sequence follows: TGTGCCAGCAGTTACGAGACAGATCCGAACACTGAAGCTTTCTTT. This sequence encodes CASSYETDPNTEAFF.